This entry features one T cell receptor beta chain sequence. The antigen is not known. The CDR3 runs 11 residues. The germline V gene encodes CDR1 SGHVS and CDR2 FQNEAQ. V was pared by 5 bases and J by 2 bases, with 4 bases between. This entry comes from a study of T cell repertoires in ileal Crohn's disease. Study at large: Median disease duration was nearly eight years; less than 45% smoked at surgery. Every patient was operated on for stricturing (around 61%) or penetrating (approximately 40%) complications. About half received postoperative treatment, about a dozen with thiopurines and 15 to 20 anti-TNF. General study results and limits: Compared with non-smokers, active smokers at surgery showed more clonal expansions.

Measured with immunoSEQ multiplex PCR; TCRdb has only the in-frame clones, and not every one. The sample lists about 3,000 clones, around 75% occurring once. Documented time point: proximal margin of the surgical specimen (macroscopically non-inflamed). What was sequenced was ileal tissue. V usage is TRBV7-8 and J usage is TRBJ2-7, with no clear D. This sequence originates from an adult with Crohn's disease. The CDR3 region has the DNA TGTGCCAGCAGCAAAACCTACGAGCAGTACTTC. Translating it yields CASSKTYEQYF.